One and the same sample provided the 16 T cell receptor beta chains below, sequenced in a study of response to subunit inactivated influenza vaccine. TCRdb reprocessed the RT-PCR reads via MiXCR and lists one record per CDR3 protein. Of about 190,000 distinct CDR3 sequences in the sample, around an eighth are singletons; the top ten hold approximately 24%. The sequencing here drew on CD8+ T cells sorted from PBMCs, taken around 5 days after vaccination. These receptors were collected from a middle-aged man who received an inactivated influenza vaccine.

Many counts were recorded for this clonotype. CDR3: CASSPGYTEAFF. CDR3 coding DNA: TGTGCCAGCAGTCCGGGATACACTGAAGCTTTCTTT. V gene TRBV7-9 combines with J gene TRBJ1-1; D unclear. Germline V gives CDR1 SEHNR, CDR2 FQNEAQ (reference sequence). The V and J ends lost 6 bases and 3 bases respectively, with 8 bases between them. The CDR3 consists of 12 residues.

This chain joins TRBV7-9 and TRBJ1-1; D remains ambiguous. The ends were cut back, 6 bases at V and 4 bases at J, with 6 bases in the middle. This CDR3 is built from 11 residues. CDR1 and CDR2 from the germline V gene are SEHNR and FQNEAQ (reference sequence). The DNA of the CDR3 is TGTGCCAGCAGAGCGAGCACTGAAGCTTTCTTT. Amino acids: CASRASTEAFF.

This clonotype was seen a few times. This chain uses TRBV6-2 or TRBV6-3 with TRBJ2-2; TRBD2 aligns across 10 bases. The length of the CDR3 is 16 residues. V was clipped by 6 bases and J by 4 bases; unmatched bases: 8. Germline-derived CDR1 and CDR2 are MNHEY and SVGEGT. CDR3 bases: TGTGCCAGCAGGATTGAGCGGGGGGGCCTCACCGGGGAGCTGTTTTTT. It specifies CASRIERGGLTGELFF.

This rearrangement joins TRBV5-5 to TRBJ2-7; D uncertain. This CDR3 comprises 12 residues. CDR1 is SGHKS and CDR2 is YYEKEE in the germline V gene (reference sequence). V was shortened by 4 bases and J by 6 bases, with 11 bases between the two germline ends. This CDR3 reads CASSMEPAEQYF. The DNA for the CDR3 is TGTGCCAGCAGCATGGAACCGGCCGAGCAGTACTTC.

This chain links TRBV4-1 with TRBJ1-1; D uncertain. CDR1 and CDR2 (germline): MGHRA, YSYEKL. The CDR3 totals 14 residues. V lost 0 bases, J lost 1 base, and 6 bases lay in between. The CDR3 DNA follows: TGCGCCAGCAGCCAAGAGCGGGAGAACACTGAAGCTTTCTTT. Translation gives CASSQERENTEAFF.

This clonotype has more than one count but fewer than ten. This rearrangement joins TRBV20-1 to TRBJ1-5; D gene unclear. The CDR3 length is 11 residues. Germline V gives CDR1 DFQATT, CDR2 SNEGSKA (reference sequence). Trimming left V 5 bases short and J 3 bases short, with 5 bases between. The CDR3 reads CSAGVNQPQHF. The CDR3 DNA reads as TGCAGTGCTGGGGTCAATCAGCCCCAGCATTTT.

The J gene is TRBJ1-3, the V gene TRBV5-6; no clear D gene. This CDR3 has 15 amino acids. V was clipped by 0 bases and J by 0 bases, with 7 bases between them. The germline gives CDR1 SGHDT, CDR2 YYEEEE. The CDR3 nucleotides are TGTGCCAGCAGCTTGGATCCCAGCTCTGGAAACACCATATATTTT. Its protein product is CASSLDPSSGNTIYF.

In this sample, this clonotype turned up a few times. V is TRBV2 and J is TRBJ2-5, with D hard to call. V was clipped by 4 bases and J by 0 bases, with 9 bases between them. CDR1 is SNHLY, CDR2 FYNNEI, per germline. The CDR3 contains 14 residues. In DNA, the CDR3 is TGTGCCAGCAGTGGGGCTGACAACCAAGAGACCCAGTACTTC. Protein: CASSGADNQETQYF.

The chain uses TRBV6-1 and TRBJ2-1, with 9 bases aligning to TRBD2. The CDR3 length is 16 residues. V gave up 6 bases and J gave up 8 bases; unmatched junction bases: 14. The germline CDR1 and CDR2 sequences are MNHNS and SASEGT. Here the CDR3 reads CASRKVRGLAYDEQFF. The CDR3 coding sequence is TGTGCCAGCAGAAAGGTTAGGGGACTAGCTTACGATGAGCAGTTCTTC.

This clonotype was observed a few times. The V and J genes are TRBV12-3 or TRBV12-4 and TRBJ2-1; D unresolved. Trimming removed 3 bases from V and 9 bases from J, with 9 bases in between. CDR3 length equals 12 residues. In DNA form, the CDR3 reads TGTGCCAGCAGTTTGGGGTCTGTTGAGCAGTTCTTC. It encodes CASSLGSVEQFF.

V is TRBV7-6 and J is TRBJ2-1; TRBD2 is a possible D gene (5 bases). This CDR3 has 17 amino acids. Trimming took 1 base from V and 2 from J, leaving 15 bases between them. CDR1 is SGHVS, CDR2 FNYEAQ, per germline. CDR3 sequence (DNA): TGTGCCAGCAGCTTAGGCGACCAGAGGGAGCCCTACAATGAGCAGTTCTTC. Amino acid sequence: CASSLGDQREPYNEQFF.

This clonotype was observed at least ten times. The chain's CDR3 is CATSRDRPTRGETQYF. The CDR3 bases are TGTGCCACCAGCAGAGATCGGCCCACTAGGGGAGAGACCCAGTACTTC. The rearrangement links TRBV15 to TRBJ2-5; TRBD1 or TRBD2 may be the D gene (5 bases each). V was clipped by 0 bases and J by 4 bases, with 15 bases between them. Germline CDR1 is LNHNV and CDR2 is YYDKDF (reference sequence). The CDR3 sequence is 16 residues long.

This chain joins TRBV5-1 and TRBJ2-2; 8 nucleotides align to TRBD2. V shed 1 base, J shed 3 bases, and the junction held 5 bases outside the gene matches. This CDR3 contains 16 residues. Germline CDR1 reads SGHRS; CDR2 reads YFSETQ. CDR3 in DNA: TGCGCCAGCAGCTTGTCGGCGGGAGGACACACCGGGGAGCTGTTTTTT. Protein product: CASSLSAGGHTGELFF.

The J gene is TRBJ2-1, the V gene TRBV9; 8 bases agree with TRBD2. After removal of 1 base from V and 8 bases from J, the junction contained 11 bases not matched to a gene. This CDR3 contains 16 residues. Germline values: CDR1 SGDLS, CDR2 YYNGEE. CDR3 protein: CASSVLSSGGGDEQFF. In DNA form, the CDR3 reads TGTGCCAGCAGCGTACTTTCTTCGGGGGGGGGCGATGAGCAGTTCTTC.

This chain connects TRBV6-6 to TRBJ2-7; D remains unclear. This CDR3 is built from 13 residues. The V gene lost 2 bases and the J gene lost 6 bases, with 11 bases spanning the gap. Germline CDR1 is MNHNY and CDR2 is SVGAGI (reference sequence). The CDR3 region is CASSYQGLGEQYF. DNA for the CDR3: TGTGCCAGCAGTTACCAAGGTCTGGGCGAGCAGTACTTC.

This clonotype occurred many times. This rearrangement joins TRBV7-6 to TRBJ2-7; D remains unclear. The germline gives CDR1 SGHVS, CDR2 FNYEAQ. Trimming cost V 0 bases and J 2 bases, with 5 bases left between them. This CDR3 contains 13 residues. DNA for the CDR3: TGTGCCAGCAGCTTAGCGGAGACCTACGAGCAGTACTTC. Translation: CASSLAETYEQYF.